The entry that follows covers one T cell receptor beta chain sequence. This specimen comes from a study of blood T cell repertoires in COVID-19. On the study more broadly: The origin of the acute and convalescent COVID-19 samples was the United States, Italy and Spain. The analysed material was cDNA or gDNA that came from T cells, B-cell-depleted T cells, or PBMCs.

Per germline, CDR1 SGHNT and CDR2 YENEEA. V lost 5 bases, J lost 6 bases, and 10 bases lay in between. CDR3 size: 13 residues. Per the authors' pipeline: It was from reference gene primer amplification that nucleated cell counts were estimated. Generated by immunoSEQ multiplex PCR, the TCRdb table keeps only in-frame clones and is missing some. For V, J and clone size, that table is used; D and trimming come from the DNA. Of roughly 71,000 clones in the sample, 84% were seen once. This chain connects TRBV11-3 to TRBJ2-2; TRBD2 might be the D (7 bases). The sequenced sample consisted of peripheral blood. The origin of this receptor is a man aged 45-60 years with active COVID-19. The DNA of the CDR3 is TGTGCCAGCAGCGCCGGGGGGCCCGGGGAGCTGTTTTTT. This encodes CASSAGGPGELFF.